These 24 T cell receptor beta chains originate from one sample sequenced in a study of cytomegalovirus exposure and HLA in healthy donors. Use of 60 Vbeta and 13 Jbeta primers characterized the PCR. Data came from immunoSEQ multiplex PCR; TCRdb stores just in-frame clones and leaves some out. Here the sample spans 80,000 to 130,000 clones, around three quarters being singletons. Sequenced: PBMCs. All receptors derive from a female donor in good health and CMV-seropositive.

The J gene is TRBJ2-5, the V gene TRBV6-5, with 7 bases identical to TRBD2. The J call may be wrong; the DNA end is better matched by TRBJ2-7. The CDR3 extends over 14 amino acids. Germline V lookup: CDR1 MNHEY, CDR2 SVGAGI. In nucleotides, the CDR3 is TGTGCCAGCTCACCCCCCGGCGGGGGCTACGAGCAGTACTTC. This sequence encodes CASSPPGGGYEQYF.

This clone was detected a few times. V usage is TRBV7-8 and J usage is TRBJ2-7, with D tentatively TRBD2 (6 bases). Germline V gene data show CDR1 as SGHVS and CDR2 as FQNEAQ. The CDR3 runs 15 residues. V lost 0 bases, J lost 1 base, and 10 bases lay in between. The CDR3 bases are TGTGCCAGCAGCTTAGCGGCGGGGCCGTCCTACGAGCAGTACTTC. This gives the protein CASSLAAGPSYEQYF.

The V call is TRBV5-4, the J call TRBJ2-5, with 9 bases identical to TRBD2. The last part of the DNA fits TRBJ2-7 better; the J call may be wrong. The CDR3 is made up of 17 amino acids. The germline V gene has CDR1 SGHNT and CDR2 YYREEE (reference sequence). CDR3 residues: CASSRLVAGVGSYEQYF. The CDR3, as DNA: TGTGCCAGCAGCCGATTGGTAGCGGGAGTCGGTTCCTACGAGCAGTACTTC.

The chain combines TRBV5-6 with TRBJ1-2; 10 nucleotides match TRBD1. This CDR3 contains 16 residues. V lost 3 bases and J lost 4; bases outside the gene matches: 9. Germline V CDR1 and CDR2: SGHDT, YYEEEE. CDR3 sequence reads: CASSSPGQGKGYGYTF. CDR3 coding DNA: TGTGCCAGCAGCTCACCGGGACAGGGGAAGGGCTATGGCTACACCTTC.

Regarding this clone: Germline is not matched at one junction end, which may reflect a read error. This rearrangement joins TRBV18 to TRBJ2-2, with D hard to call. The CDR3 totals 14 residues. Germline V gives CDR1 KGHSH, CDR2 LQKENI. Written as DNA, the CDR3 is TGTGCCAGCTCACCCGCATTGGAGACCGGTGAGCTGTTTTTT. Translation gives CASSPALETGELFF.

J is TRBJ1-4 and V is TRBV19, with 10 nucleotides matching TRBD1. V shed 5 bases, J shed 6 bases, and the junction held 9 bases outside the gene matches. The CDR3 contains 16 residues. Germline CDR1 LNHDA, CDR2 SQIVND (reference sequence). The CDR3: CASSPQSGTGDEKLFF. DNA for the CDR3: TGTGCCAGTAGTCCGCAATCCGGGACAGGGGATGAAAAACTGTTTTTT.

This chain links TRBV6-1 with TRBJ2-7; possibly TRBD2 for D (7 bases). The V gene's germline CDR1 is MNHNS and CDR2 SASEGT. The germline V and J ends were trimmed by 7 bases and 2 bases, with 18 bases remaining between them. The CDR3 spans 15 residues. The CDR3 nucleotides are TGTGCCAGCACTAAAGGGGGGCGGGGGACCTACGAGCAGTACTTC. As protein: CASTKGGRGTYEQYF.

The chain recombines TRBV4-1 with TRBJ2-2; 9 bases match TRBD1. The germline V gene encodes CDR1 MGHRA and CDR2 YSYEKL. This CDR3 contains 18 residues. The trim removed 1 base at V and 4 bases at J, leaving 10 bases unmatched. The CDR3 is CASSQAPGTGIFTGELFF. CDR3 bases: TGCGCCAGCAGCCAAGCCCCCGGGACAGGGATTTTCACCGGGGAGCTGTTTTTT.

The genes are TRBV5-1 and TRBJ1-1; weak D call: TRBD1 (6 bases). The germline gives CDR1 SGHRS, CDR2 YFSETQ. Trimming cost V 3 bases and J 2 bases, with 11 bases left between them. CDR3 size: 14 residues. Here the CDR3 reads CASSWTDLNTEAFF. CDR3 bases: TGCGCCAGCAGCTGGACAGATTTAAACACTGAAGCTTTCTTT. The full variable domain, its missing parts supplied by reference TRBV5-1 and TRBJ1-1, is KAGVTQTPRYLIKTRGQQVTLSCSPISGHRSVSWYQQTPGQGLQFLFEYFSETQRNKGNFPGRFSGRQFSNSRSEMNVSTLELGDSALYLCASSWTDLNTEAFFGQGTRLTVV.

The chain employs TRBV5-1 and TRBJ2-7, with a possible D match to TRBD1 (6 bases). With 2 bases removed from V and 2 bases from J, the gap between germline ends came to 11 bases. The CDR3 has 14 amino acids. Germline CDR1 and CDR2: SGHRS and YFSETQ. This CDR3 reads CASSLTGPTYEQYF. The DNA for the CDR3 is TGCGCCAGCAGCTTAACAGGGCCTACCTACGAGCAGTACTTC. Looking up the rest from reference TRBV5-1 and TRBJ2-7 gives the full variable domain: KAGVTQTPRYLIKTRGQQVTLSCSPISGHRSVSWYQQTPGQGLQFLFEYFSETQRNKGNFPGRFSGRQFSNSRSEMNVSTLELGDSALYLCASSLTGPTYEQYFGPGTRLTVT.

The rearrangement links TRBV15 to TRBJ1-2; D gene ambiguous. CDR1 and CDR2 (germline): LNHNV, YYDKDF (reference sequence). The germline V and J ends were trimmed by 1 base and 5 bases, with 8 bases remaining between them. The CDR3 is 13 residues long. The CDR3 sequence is CATSRVEGYGYTF. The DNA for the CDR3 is TGTGCCACCAGCAGAGTCGAGGGATATGGCTACACCTTC.

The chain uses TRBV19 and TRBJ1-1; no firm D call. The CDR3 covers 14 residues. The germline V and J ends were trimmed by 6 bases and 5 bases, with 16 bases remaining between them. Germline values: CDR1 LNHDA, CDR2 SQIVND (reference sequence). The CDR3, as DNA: TGTGCCAGTAGGACGGCAGGAGGCCGGACTGAAGCTTTCTTT. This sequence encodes CASRTAGGRTEAFF.

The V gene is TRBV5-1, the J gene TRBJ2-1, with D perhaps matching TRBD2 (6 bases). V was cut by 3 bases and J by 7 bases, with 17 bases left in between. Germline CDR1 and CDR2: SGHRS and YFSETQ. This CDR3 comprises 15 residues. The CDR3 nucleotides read TGCGCCAGCAGCTCCCCTACTAGCTCTGGGAATGAGCAGTTCTTC. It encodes CASSSPTSSGNEQFF.

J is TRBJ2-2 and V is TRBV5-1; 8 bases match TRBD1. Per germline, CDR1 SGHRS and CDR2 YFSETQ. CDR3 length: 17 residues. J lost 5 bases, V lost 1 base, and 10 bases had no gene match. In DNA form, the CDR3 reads TGCGCCAGCAGCTTGCTTCGACAGGGGATTGGGACCGGGGAGCTGTTTTTT. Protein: CASSLLRQGIGTGELFF. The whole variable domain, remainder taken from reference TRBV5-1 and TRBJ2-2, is KAGVTQTPRYLIKTRGQQVTLSCSPISGHRSVSWYQQTPGQGLQFLFEYFSETQRNKGNFPGRFSGRQFSNSRSEMNVSTLELGDSALYLCASSLLRQGIGTGELFFGEGSRLTVL.

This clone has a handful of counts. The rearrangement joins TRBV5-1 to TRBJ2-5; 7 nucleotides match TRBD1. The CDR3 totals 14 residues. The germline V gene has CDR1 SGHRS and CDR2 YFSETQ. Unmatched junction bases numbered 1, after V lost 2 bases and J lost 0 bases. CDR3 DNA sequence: TGCGCCAGCAGCTTCCAGGGGGACCAAGAGACCCAGTACTTC. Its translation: CASSFQGDQETQYF.

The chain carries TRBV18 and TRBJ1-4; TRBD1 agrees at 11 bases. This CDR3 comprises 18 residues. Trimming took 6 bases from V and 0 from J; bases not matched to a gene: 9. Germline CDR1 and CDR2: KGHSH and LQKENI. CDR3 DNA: TGTGCCAGCTCCCCAAGGACAGGGGGCGGTCCAACTAATGAAAAACTGTTTTTT. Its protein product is CASSPRTGGGPTNEKLFF.

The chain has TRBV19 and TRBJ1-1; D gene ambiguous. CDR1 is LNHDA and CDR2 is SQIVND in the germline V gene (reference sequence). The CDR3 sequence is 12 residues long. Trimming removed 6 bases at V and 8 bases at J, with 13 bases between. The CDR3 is CASRLQVGEAFF. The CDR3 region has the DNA TGTGCCAGTAGGCTGCAGGTAGGCGAAGCTTTCTTT.

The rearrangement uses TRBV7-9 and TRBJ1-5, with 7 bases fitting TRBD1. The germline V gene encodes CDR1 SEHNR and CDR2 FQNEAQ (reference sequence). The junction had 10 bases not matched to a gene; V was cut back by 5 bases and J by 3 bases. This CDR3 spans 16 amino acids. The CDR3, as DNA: TGTGCCAGCAGCCAAGGGCGGGACAGACTCAATCAGCCCCAGCATTTT. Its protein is CASSQGRDRLNQPQHF.

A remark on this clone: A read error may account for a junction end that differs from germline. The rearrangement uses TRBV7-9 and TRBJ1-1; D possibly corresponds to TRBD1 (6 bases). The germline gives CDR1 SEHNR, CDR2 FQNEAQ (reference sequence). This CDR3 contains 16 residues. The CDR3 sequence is CSSTPPRDKGNTEAFF. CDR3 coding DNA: TGTTCCAGCACCCCACCGAGGGACAAAGGGAACACTGAAGCTTTCTTT. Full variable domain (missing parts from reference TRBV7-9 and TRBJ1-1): DTGVSQNPRHKITKRGQNVTFRCDPISEHNRLYWYRQTLGQGPEFLTYFQNEAQLEKSRLLSDRFSAERPKGSFSTLEIQRTEQGDSAMYLCSSTPPRDKGNTEAFFGQGTRLTVV.

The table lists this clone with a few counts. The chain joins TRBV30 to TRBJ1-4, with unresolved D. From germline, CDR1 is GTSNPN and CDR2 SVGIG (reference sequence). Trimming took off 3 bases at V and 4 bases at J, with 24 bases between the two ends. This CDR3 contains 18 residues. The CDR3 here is CAWSPRGIPTGLNEKLFF. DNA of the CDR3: TGTGCCTGGAGCCCACGGGGAATTCCGACTGGACTTAATGAAAAACTGTTTTTT.

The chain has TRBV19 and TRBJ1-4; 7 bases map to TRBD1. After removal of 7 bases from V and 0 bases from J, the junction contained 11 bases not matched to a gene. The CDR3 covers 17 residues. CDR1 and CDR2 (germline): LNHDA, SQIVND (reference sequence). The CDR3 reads CASKGTAIRSTNEKLFF. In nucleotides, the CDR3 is TGTGCCAGTAAGGGGACAGCTATTAGGTCAACTAATGAAAAACTGTTTTTT.

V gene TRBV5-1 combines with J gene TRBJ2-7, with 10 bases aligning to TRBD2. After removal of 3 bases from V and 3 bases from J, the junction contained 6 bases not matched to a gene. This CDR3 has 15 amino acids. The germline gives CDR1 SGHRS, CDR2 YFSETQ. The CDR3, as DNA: TGCGCCAGCAGCTCAACTAGCGGGGTTAACTACGAGCAGTACTTC. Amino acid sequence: CASSSTSGVNYEQYF. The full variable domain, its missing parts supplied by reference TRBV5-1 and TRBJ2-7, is KAGVTQTPRYLIKTRGQQVTLSCSPISGHRSVSWYQQTPGQGLQFLFEYFSETQRNKGNFPGRFSGRQFSNSRSEMNVSTLELGDSALYLCASSSTSGVNYEQYFGPGTRLTVT.

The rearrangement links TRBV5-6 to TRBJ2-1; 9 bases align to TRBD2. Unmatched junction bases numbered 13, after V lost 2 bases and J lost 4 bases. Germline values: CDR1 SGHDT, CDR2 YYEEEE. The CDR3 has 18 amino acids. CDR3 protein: CASSFPSGIPIYYNEQFF. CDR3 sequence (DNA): TGTGCCAGCAGCTTTCCTAGCGGGATCCCAATTTATTACAATGAGCAGTTCTTC.

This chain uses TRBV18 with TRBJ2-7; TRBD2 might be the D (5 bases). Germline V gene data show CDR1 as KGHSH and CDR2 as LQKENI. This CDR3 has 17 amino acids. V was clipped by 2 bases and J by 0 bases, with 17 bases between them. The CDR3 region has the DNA TGTGCCAGCTCACCATCCTTACTAGTTCCCCACTCCTACGAGCAGTACTTC. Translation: CASSPSLLVPHSYEQYF.